A selection of T cell receptor beta chains follows, all from one sample in a study of cytomegalovirus exposure and HLA in healthy donors. The data were produced by immunoSEQ multiplex PCR, yet TCRdb's version contains in-frame clones alone and is incomplete. There are roughly 50,000 clones in the sample; 82% occur only once, and just over 3% lies in the top ten. Sequencing was carried out using PBMCs. The origin of the receptors is a woman under 30 in good health and CMV-seronegative. Both conserved end residues are part of each CDR3. D genes are given only for firm matches. Some rows mark clone size as missing; the rest say once, few, many or name a class of expanded clone.

CDR3 length: 14
J gene: TRBJ2-7
V gene: TRBV30
clone size: -
D gene: TRBD2
CDR3 DNA: TGTGCCTGGAGACTAGCGGGGCGTTCCTACGAGCAGTACTTC
CDR3 protein: CAWRLAGRSYEQYF

CDR3 length: 13
J gene: TRBJ2-7
V gene: TRBV9
clone size: -
D gene: -
CDR3 DNA: TGTGCCAGCAGCGCCCGGGTCCGGAGCGAGCAGTACTTC
CDR3 protein: CASSARVRSEQYF

CDR3 length: 16
J gene: TRBJ2-1
V gene: TRBV9
clone size: -
D gene: -
CDR3 DNA: TGTGCCAGCAGCGTAGAGCCGGGAGCCATCTACAATGAGCAGTTCTTC
CDR3 protein: CASSVEPGAIYNEQFF

CDR3 length: 14
J gene: TRBJ2-1
V gene: TRBV19
clone size: -
D gene: TRBD2
CDR3 DNA: TGTGCCAGTAGTATGGGGCTAGCGGGCGGTGAGCAGTTCTTC
CDR3 protein: CASSMGLAGGEQFF

CDR3 length: 15
J gene: TRBJ2-5
V gene: TRBV7-8
clone size: -
D gene: -
CDR3 DNA: TGTGCCAGCAGCTCAGGACTAAGTTTTCGAGAGACCCAGTACTTC
CDR3 protein: CASSSGLSFRETQYF

CDR3 length: 14
J gene: TRBJ1-2
V gene: TRBV6-5
clone size: -
D gene: -
CDR3 DNA: TGTGCCAGCCAACGGGACACCACTAACTATGGCTACACCTTC
CDR3 protein: CASQRDTTNYGYTF

CDR3 length: 15
J gene: TRBJ2-3
V gene: TRBV2
clone size: once
D gene: TRBD1
CDR3 DNA: TGTGCCAGCAGACCGGGACAGGGTGGCGCAGATACGCAGTATTTT
CDR3 protein: CASRPGQGGADTQYF

CDR3 length: 15
J gene: TRBJ2-7
V gene: TRBV9
clone size: -
D gene: TRBD2
CDR3 DNA: TGTGCCAGCAGCGGGGGGGCGGGAGGCCTTCTCGAGCAGTACTTC
CDR3 protein: CASSGGAGGLLEQYF

CDR3 length: 14
J gene: TRBJ1-1
V gene: TRBV9
clone size: few
D gene: -
CDR3 DNA: TGTGCCAGCAGCTCCCGAGAGGGAAACACTGAAGCTTTCTTT
CDR3 protein: CASSSREGNTEAFF

CDR3 length: 13
J gene: TRBJ1-2
V gene: TRBV10-3
clone size: -
D gene: TRBD1
CDR3 DNA: TGTGCCATCAGTGAGTCGACAGGGTATGGCTACACCTTC
CDR3 protein: CAISESTGYGYTF

CDR3 length: 14
J gene: TRBJ2-1
V gene: TRBV7-3
clone size: -
D gene: TRBD2
CDR3 DNA: TGTGCCAGCAGCTTATCCAGCGGGAACAATGAGCAGTTCTTC
CDR3 protein: CASSLSSGNNEQFF

CDR3 length: 15
J gene: TRBJ2-1
V gene: TRBV2
clone size: -
D gene: -
CDR3 DNA: TGTGCCAGCAGAACCTCCTCTAGCTCCTACAATGAGCAGTTCTTC
CDR3 protein: CASRTSSSSYNEQFF

CDR3 length: 16
J gene: TRBJ1-4
V gene: TRBV11-2
clone size: -
D gene: TRBD1
CDR3 DNA: TGTGCCAGCAGCCAATGGACAGGCCCGCTAGGAGAAAAACTGTTTTTT
CDR3 protein: CASSQWTGPLGEKLFF

CDR3 length: 14
J gene: TRBJ1-1
V gene: TRBV2
clone size: once
D gene: -
CDR3 DNA: TGTGCCAGCAGTGAATCTATGATGAACACTGAAGCTTTCTTT
CDR3 protein: CASSESMMNTEAFF

CDR3 length: 16
J gene: TRBJ2-3
V gene: TRBV9
clone size: -
D gene: -
CDR3 DNA: TGTGCCAGCAGCGTATCAGGGCAGACTAGCACAGATACGCAGTATTTT
CDR3 protein: CASSVSGQTSTDTQYF

CDR3 length: 16
J gene: TRBJ2-1
V gene: TRBV5-4
clone size: -
D gene: TRBD2
CDR3 DNA: TGTGCCAGCAGCCCGAAGCGGGAGAGCTCCTACAATGAGCAGTTCTTC
CDR3 protein: CASSPKRESSYNEQFF

CDR3 length: 14
J gene: TRBJ2-7
V gene: TRBV27
clone size: once
D gene: TRBD2
CDR3 DNA: TGTGCCAGCAGTTCACTAGCGCCGCGGCGCGAGCAGTACTTC
CDR3 protein: CASSSLAPRREQYF

CDR3 length: 14
J gene: TRBJ1-6
V gene: TRBV5-6
clone size: -
D gene: -
CDR3 DNA: TGTGCCAGCAGCAACAGGGCGTATAATTCACCCCTCCACTTT
CDR3 protein: CASSNRAYNSPLHF

CDR3 length: 13
J gene: TRBJ2-1
V gene: TRBV29-1
clone size: -
D gene: TRBD2
CDR3 DNA: TGCAGCAACCTTGACGGGAGGGCCAATGAGCAGTTCTTC
CDR3 protein: CSNLDGRANEQFF

CDR3 length: 17
J gene: TRBJ2-7
V gene: TRBV27
clone size: -
D gene: -
CDR3 DNA: TGTGCCAGCAGTTTATCGTCCCAGGGTCTCGGAGCCTACGAGCAGTACTTC
CDR3 protein: CASSLSSQGLGAYEQYF

CDR3 length: 16
J gene: TRBJ1-1
V gene: TRBV2
clone size: -
D gene: TRBD1
CDR3 DNA: TGTGCCAGCCAAGAGGGACAGGGGGCGCGGGAGGCTGAAGCTTTCTTT
CDR3 protein: CASQEGQGAREAEAFF

CDR3 length: 14
J gene: TRBJ1-1
V gene: TRBV27
clone size: -
D gene: TRBD1
CDR3 DNA: TGTGCCAGCAGTGTGGGACAGGGGAACACTGAAGCTTTCTTT
CDR3 protein: CASSVGQGNTEAFF

CDR3 length: 12
J gene: TRBJ2-7
V gene: TRBV7-9
clone size: -
D gene: -
CDR3 DNA: TGTGCCAGCAGCGTCGACAGTTGGGAGCAGTACTTC
CDR3 protein: CASSVDSWEQYF

CDR3 length: 13
J gene: TRBJ2-5
V gene: TRBV13
clone size: -
D gene: -
CDR3 DNA: TGTGCCAGCGCGGGACGATCGGGAGAGACCCAGTACTTC
CDR3 protein: CASAGRSGETQYF

CDR3 length: 15
J gene: TRBJ1-4
V gene: TRBV7-2
clone size: once
D gene: TRBD1
CDR3 DNA: TGTGCCAGCAGCTCTGACAGGGGGACTAATGAAAAACTGTTTTTT
CDR3 protein: CASSSDRGTNEKLFF

CDR3 length: 17
J gene: TRBJ2-7
V gene: TRBV28
clone size: -
D gene: TRBD1
CDR3 DNA: TGTGCCAGCAGCCTCGGGACAGGGGGCTTTGGTTCCTACGAGCAGTACTTC
CDR3 protein: CASSLGTGGFGSYEQYF

CDR3 length: 11
J gene: TRBJ1-1
V gene: TRBV2
clone size: -
D gene: -
CDR3 DNA: TGTGCCAGCAGTGGTACAGCTGAAGCTTTCTTT
CDR3 protein: CASSGTAEAFF

CDR3 length: 17
J gene: TRBJ2-3
V gene: TRBV9
clone size: -
D gene: TRBD2
CDR3 DNA: TGTGCCAGCAGCGTAGACAATCGGGGGGGCAGCACAGATACGCAGTATTTT
CDR3 protein: CASSVDNRGGSTDTQYF

CDR3 length: 17
J gene: TRBJ1-2
V gene: TRBV28
clone size: -
D gene: -
CDR3 DNA: TGTGCCAGCACCTGGGGTGCCGGGGGGAGTACTAACTATGGCTACACCTTC
CDR3 protein: CASTWGAGGSTNYGYTF

CDR3 length: 15
J gene: TRBJ2-7
V gene: TRBV18
clone size: once
D gene: TRBD2
CDR3 DNA: TGTGCCAGCTCACCGACTAGCGGGAGTATTCACGAGCAGTACTTC
CDR3 protein: CASSPTSGSIHEQYF

CDR3 length: 13
J gene: TRBJ2-7
V gene: TRBV9
clone size: -
D gene: -
CDR3 DNA: TGTGCCAGCAGCCGCATGGGGGGTTACGAGCAGTACTTC
CDR3 protein: CASSRMGGYEQYF

CDR3 length: 13
J gene: TRBJ1-3
V gene: TRBV6-5
clone size: -
D gene: -
CDR3 DNA: TGTGCCAGTCTCGGGGGGCAGGGAAACACCATATATTTT
CDR3 protein: CASLGGQGNTIYF

CDR3 length: 15
J gene: TRBJ1-3
V gene: TRBV19
clone size: few
D gene: -
CDR3 DNA: TGTGCCACCAGAAGAGGGTCCTACTCTGGAAACACCATATATTTT
CDR3 protein: CATRRGSYSGNTIYF

CDR3 length: 15
J gene: TRBJ2-7
V gene: TRBV28
clone size: -
D gene: TRBD1
CDR3 DNA: TGTGCCAGCAGTTCCTCCGGGACAGGGGCCCACGAGCAGTACTTC
CDR3 protein: CASSSSGTGAHEQYF

CDR3 length: 16
J gene: TRBJ2-2
V gene: TRBV6-4
clone size: -
D gene: TRBD2
CDR3 DNA: TGTGCCAGCAGTGGTCTAGCGGGAGCTGACACCGGGGAGCTGTTTTTT
CDR3 protein: CASSGLAGADTGELFF

CDR3 length: 16
J gene: TRBJ1-3
V gene: TRBV6-6
clone size: few
D gene: -
CDR3 DNA: TGTGCCAGCAGTTACTCGCAGGGCGGCTCTGGAAACACCATATATTTT
CDR3 protein: CASSYSQGGSGNTIYF

CDR3 length: 15
J gene: TRBJ2-1
V gene: TRBV7-3
clone size: -
D gene: TRBD2
CDR3 DNA: TGTGCCAGCAGCCAGCCCGGGACTAGCGGGAATGAGCAGTTCTTC
CDR3 protein: CASSQPGTSGNEQFF

CDR3 length: 14
J gene: TRBJ2-3
V gene: TRBV18
clone size: -
D gene: -
CDR3 DNA: TGTGCCAGCTCACCCCAGGGTAGCACAGATACGCAGTATTTT
CDR3 protein: CASSPQGSTDTQYF

CDR3 length: 19
J gene: TRBJ2-7
V gene: TRBV4-1
clone size: -
D gene: TRBD2
CDR3 DNA: TGCGCCAGCAGCCAAGATCCTCGCCCCGGGACTAGCGGGCACTACGAGCAGTACTTC
CDR3 protein: CASSQDPRPGTSGHYEQYF

CDR3 length: 14
J gene: TRBJ2-1
V gene: TRBV5-5
clone size: -
D gene: TRBD2
CDR3 DNA: TGTGCCAGCAGCTGGACTAGCGGGGTCAATGAGCAGTTCTTC
CDR3 protein: CASSWTSGVNEQFF

CDR3 length: 15
J gene: TRBJ1-1
V gene: TRBV9
clone size: -
D gene: -
CDR3 DNA: TGTGCCAGCAGTCCAAAGGGGGATTTGAACACTGAAGCTTTCTTT
CDR3 protein: CASSPKGDLNTEAFF

CDR3 length: 14
J gene: TRBJ1-1
V gene: TRBV27
clone size: -
D gene: -
CDR3 DNA: TGTGCCAGCAGTTTCCGTGGAGCCCACACTGAAGCTTTCTTT
CDR3 protein: CASSFRGAHTEAFF

CDR3 length: 14
J gene: TRBJ1-5
V gene: TRBV5-4
clone size: few
D gene: -
CDR3 DNA: TGTGCCAGCAGCTACGGGGGATTCAATCAGCCCCAGCATTTT
CDR3 protein: CASSYGGFNQPQHF

CDR3 length: 14
J gene: TRBJ2-1
V gene: TRBV6-1
clone size: -
D gene: -
CDR3 DNA: TGTGCCAGCATCGAACTACCTCCCTACAATGAGCAGTTCTTC
CDR3 protein: CASIELPPYNEQFF

CDR3 length: 12
J gene: TRBJ1-6
V gene: TRBV15
clone size: few
D gene: -
CDR3 DNA: TGTGCCACCAGCAGAGGTATTTCACCCCTCCACTTT
CDR3 protein: CATSRGISPLHF

CDR3 length: 17
J gene: TRBJ2-7
V gene: TRBV2
clone size: -
D gene: TRBD2
CDR3 DNA: TGTGCCAGCAGGCTCCCGGGACTAGCGGGAGGGCCCTACGAGCAGTACTTC
CDR3 protein: CASRLPGLAGGPYEQYF

CDR3 length: 15
J gene: TRBJ1-5
V gene: TRBV5-8
clone size: -
D gene: -
CDR3 DNA: TGTGCCAGCAGCCGTACCGGGAACGGCAATCAGCCCCAGCATTTT
CDR3 protein: CASSRTGNGNQPQHF

CDR3 length: 16
J gene: TRBJ2-5
V gene: TRBV9
clone size: few
D gene: TRBD2
CDR3 DNA: TGTGCCAGCAGCGTAGGAACCAGCGGGAGAGGCGAGACCCAGTACTTC
CDR3 protein: CASSVGTSGRGETQYF

CDR3 length: 15
J gene: TRBJ2-1
V gene: TRBV6-4
clone size: -
D gene: TRBD2
CDR3 DNA: TGTGCCAGCAGTGACTCCGATAGCGCGGGGGATGAGCAGTTCTTC
CDR3 protein: CASSDSDSAGDEQFF

CDR3 length: 15
J gene: TRBJ2-1
V gene: TRBV28
clone size: -
D gene: TRBD2
CDR3 DNA: TGTGCCAGCAGTGGGGCTAGCGGGAGTTACAATGAGCAGTTCTTC
CDR3 protein: CASSGASGSYNEQFF

CDR3 length: 17
J gene: TRBJ2-7
V gene: TRBV7-8
clone size: -
D gene: TRBD1
CDR3 DNA: TGTGCCAGCAGCCCCTTCCCGGGACAGGGGGTCTCCTACGAGCAGTACTTC
CDR3 protein: CASSPFPGQGVSYEQYF

CDR3 length: 14
J gene: TRBJ2-2
V gene: TRBV5-1
clone size: -
D gene: TRBD2
CDR3 DNA: TGCGCCAGCCGAGGACTAGCTGGCACCGGGGAGCTGTTTTTT
CDR3 protein: CASRGLAGTGELFF

CDR3 length: 14
J gene: TRBJ1-2
V gene: TRBV5-6
clone size: -
D gene: TRBD1
CDR3 DNA: TGTGCCAGCAGCAAATCCGGGACAGTCTATGGCTACACCTTC
CDR3 protein: CASSKSGTVYGYTF

CDR3 length: 14
J gene: TRBJ2-7
V gene: TRBV18
clone size: -
D gene: TRBD1
CDR3 DNA: TGTGCCAGCTCACCAAGACAGGGCTCCTACGAGCAGTACTTC
CDR3 protein: CASSPRQGSYEQYF

CDR3 length: 13
J gene: TRBJ1-2
V gene: TRBV6-1
clone size: -
D gene: -
CDR3 DNA: TGTGCCAGCAGTGTCACAGACGGGAGTGGCTACACCTTC
CDR3 protein: CASSVTDGSGYTF

CDR3 length: 13
J gene: TRBJ2-7
V gene: TRBV11-3
clone size: -
D gene: -
CDR3 DNA: TGTGCCGCACCGACAGGTGGGAACTACGAGCAGTACTTC
CDR3 protein: CAAPTGGNYEQYF

CDR3 length: 15
J gene: TRBJ2-1
V gene: TRBV2
clone size: -
D gene: -
CDR3 DNA: TGTGCCAGCAGTGTTACGCCCCAGGGGAACAATGAGCAGTTCTTC
CDR3 protein: CASSVTPQGNNEQFF

CDR3 length: 15
J gene: TRBJ2-3
V gene: TRBV5-1
clone size: -
D gene: -
CDR3 DNA: TGCGCCAGCAGCTTTATGGGGGCAATCTCGGATACGCAGTATTTT
CDR3 protein: CASSFMGAISDTQYF

CDR3 length: 15
J gene: TRBJ2-7
V gene: TRBV7-9
clone size: -
D gene: -
CDR3 DNA: TGTGCCAGCAGCCGACCCGCTAGCGTAGCCTACGAGCAGTACTTC
CDR3 protein: CASSRPASVAYEQYF